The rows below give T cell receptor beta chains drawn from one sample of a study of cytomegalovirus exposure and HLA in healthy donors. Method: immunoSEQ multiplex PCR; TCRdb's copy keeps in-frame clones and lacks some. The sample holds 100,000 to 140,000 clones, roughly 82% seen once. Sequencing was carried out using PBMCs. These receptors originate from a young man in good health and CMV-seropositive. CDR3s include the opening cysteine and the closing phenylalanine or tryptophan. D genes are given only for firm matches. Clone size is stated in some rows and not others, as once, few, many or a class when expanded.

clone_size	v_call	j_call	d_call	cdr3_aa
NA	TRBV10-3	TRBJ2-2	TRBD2	CAISDREAGVGTGELFF
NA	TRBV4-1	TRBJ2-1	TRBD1	CASSKIRDRPYNEQFF
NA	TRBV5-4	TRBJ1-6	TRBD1	CASSLPTGIGESPLHF
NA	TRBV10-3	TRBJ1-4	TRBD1	CAIRQDQGAGEKLFF
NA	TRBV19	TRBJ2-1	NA	CASSILRGGNNEQFF
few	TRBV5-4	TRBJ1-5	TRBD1	CASSVQGNSNQPQHF
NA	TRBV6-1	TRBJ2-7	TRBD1	CASSWDRDSYEQYF
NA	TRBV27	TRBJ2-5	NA	CASSFHPRDIQETQYF
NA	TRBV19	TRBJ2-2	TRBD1	CASSRSGGNTGELFF
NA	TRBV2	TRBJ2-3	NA	CTSSELRGADTQYF
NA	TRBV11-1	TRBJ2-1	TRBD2	CASSLGSRGGASREQFF
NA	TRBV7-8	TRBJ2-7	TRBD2	CASSLRAGGSYEQYF
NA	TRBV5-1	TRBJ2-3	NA	CASSLEGVDTQYF
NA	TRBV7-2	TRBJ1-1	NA	CASSLGQGLNIAAFF
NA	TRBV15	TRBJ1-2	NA	CATSSPGANYGYTF
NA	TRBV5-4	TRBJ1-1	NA	CASSFWEVDTEAFF
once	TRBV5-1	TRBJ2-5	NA	CASRSDKAQYF
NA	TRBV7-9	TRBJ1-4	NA	CASSSLSATNEKLFF
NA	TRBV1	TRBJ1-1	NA	CTSSQRGQGGSAEAFF
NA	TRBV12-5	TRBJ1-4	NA	CASGVGDSTNEKLFF
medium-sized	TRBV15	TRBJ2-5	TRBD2	CAAAIFGGETQYF
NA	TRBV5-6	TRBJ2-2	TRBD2	CASSSSGGPSGELFF
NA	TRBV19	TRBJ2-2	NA	CASRVPGTNTGELFF
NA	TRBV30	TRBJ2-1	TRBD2	CAWRTSGANEQFF